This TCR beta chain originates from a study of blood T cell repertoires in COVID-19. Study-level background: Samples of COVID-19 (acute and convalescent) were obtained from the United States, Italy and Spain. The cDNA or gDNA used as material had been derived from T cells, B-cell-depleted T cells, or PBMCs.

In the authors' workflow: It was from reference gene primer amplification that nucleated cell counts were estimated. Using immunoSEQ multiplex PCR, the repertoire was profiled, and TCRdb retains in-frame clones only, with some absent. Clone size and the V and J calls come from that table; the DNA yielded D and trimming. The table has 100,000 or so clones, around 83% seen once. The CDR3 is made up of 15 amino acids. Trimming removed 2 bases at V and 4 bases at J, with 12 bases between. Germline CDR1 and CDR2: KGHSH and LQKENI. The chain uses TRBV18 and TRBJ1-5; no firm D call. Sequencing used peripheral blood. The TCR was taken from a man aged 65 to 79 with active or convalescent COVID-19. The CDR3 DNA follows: TGTGCCAGCTCACCAAACCCCCAGGCAAATCAGCCCCAGCATTTT. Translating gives CASSPNPQANQPQHF.